The T cell receptor (beta chain) under discussion was sequenced for a study of graft-versus-host responses after intestinal transplantation. Study at large: Transplants given to recipients were multivisceral, liver-intestinal, or isolated intestinal. Every recipient underwent anti-thymocyte globulin induction, then tacrolimus and steroids for two to four years.

Clones were read by immunoSEQ multiplex PCR, and TCRdb kept only the in-frame ones, dropping some. Of approximately 100,000 clones detected, roughly 87% appear once; the ten largest clones hold approximately 1%. Between the trimmed V and J ends, which lost 4 bases and 4 bases, there was a span of 10 bases. The CDR3 has 13 amino acids. In germline, CDR1 is WSHSY, CDR2 SAAADI. Worth noting for this clone: The antigen is undetermined.

Study conclusions and caveats: Detection of GvH clones occurred in recipient marrow, and some had their first appearance in ileum or blood.

The sequencing used unstimulated CD4+ T cells sorted from spleen or lymph node cells, collected before intestinal transplant. The chain joins TRBV10-2 to TRBJ2-5; D assignment may be TRBD1 or TRBD2 (6 bases each). This receptor was identified in a human donor who received an intestinal transplant. As DNA, the CDR3 is TGCGCCAGCAGTGGGGGGGCGGCAGAGACCCAGTACTTC. Translated, it gives CASSGGAAETQYF.